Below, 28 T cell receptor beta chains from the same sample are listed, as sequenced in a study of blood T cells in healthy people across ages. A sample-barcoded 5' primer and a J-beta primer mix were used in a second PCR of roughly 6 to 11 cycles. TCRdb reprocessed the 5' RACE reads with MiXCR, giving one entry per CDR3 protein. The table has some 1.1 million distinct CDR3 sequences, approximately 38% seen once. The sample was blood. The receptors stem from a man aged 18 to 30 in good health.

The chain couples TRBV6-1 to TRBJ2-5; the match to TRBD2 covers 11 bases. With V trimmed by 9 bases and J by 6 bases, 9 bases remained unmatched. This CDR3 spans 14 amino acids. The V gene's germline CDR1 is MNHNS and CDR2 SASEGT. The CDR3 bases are TGTGCCAGGAGGACTAGCGGGCCTAAGAAGACCCAGTACTTC. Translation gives CARRTSGPKKTQYF.

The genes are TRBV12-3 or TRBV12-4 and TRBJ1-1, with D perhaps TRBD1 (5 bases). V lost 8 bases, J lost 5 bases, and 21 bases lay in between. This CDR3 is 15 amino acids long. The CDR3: CASAPREGAGTEAFF. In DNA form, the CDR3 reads TGTGCCAGCGCCCCCCGGGAAGGGGCTGGGACTGAAGCTTTCTTT.

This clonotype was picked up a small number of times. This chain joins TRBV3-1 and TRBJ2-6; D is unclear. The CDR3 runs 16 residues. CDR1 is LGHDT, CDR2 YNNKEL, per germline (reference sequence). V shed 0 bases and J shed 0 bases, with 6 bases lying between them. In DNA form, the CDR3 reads TGTGCCAGCAGCCAAGATCTTAACTCTGGGGCCAACGTCCTGACTTTC. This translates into CASSQDLNSGANVLTF.

CDR3 bases: TGCAGTGCCCGGACAGGCTTTGCCAAAAACATTCAGTACTTC. It specifies CSARTGFAKNIQYF. The chain uses TRBV20-1 and TRBJ2-4; 7 nucleotides agree with TRBD1. Per germline, CDR1 DFQATT and CDR2 SNEGSKA (reference sequence). Losses at the gene ends were 6 bases for V and 1 base for J; bases not matched to a gene: 6. CDR3 size: 14 residues.

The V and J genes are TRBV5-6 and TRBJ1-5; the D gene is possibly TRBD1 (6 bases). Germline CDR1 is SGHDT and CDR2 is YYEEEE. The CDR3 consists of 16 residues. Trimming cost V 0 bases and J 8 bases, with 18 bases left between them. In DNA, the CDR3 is TGTGCCAGCAGCTTGGGTCCCATAGGGGGTAGTGAGCCCCAGCATTTT. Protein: CASSLGPIGGSEPQHF.

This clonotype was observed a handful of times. CDR3 region: CAISREISNQPQHF. CDR3 nucleotide sequence: TGTGCCATCTCGAGGGAGATAAGCAATCAGCCCCAGCATTTT. The chain is built from TRBV10-3 and TRBJ1-5; no clear D gene. Germline CDR1 and CDR2: ENHRY and SYGVKD. The length of the CDR3 is 14 residues. Trimming left V 8 bases short and J 1 base short, with 12 bases between.

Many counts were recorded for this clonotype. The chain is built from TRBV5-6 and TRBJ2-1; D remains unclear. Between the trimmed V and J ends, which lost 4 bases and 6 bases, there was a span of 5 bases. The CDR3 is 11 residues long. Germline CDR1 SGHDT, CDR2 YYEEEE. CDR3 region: CASSLLNEQFF. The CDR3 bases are TGTGCCAGCAGCCTTCTCAATGAGCAGTTCTTC.

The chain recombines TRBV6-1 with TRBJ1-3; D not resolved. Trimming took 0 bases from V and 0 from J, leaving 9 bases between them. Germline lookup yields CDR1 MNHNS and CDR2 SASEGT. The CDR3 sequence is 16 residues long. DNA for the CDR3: TGTGCCAGCAGTGAAGCGCACCCGCGCTCTGGAAACACCATATATTTT. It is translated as CASSEAHPRSGNTIYF.

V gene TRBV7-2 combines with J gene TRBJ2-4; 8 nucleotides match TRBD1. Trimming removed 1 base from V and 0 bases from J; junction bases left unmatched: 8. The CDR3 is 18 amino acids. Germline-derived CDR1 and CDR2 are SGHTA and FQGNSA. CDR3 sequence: CASSLGARDRIAKNIQYF. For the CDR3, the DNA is TGTGCCAGCAGCTTAGGGGCACGGGACAGGATAGCCAAAAACATTCAGTACTTC.

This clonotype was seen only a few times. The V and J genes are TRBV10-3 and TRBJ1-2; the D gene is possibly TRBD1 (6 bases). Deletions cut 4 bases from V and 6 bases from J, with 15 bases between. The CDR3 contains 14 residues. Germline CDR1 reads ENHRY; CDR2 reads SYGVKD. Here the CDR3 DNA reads TGTGCCATCAGTGTAGCAGGGGCTGCTAATGGCTACACCTTC. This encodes CAISVAGAANGYTF.

CDR3: CSVDSAGGLNTEAFF. The CDR3 DNA sequence: TGCAGCGTTGATTCGGCAGGGGGTCTGAACACTGAAGCTTTCTTT. V gene TRBV29-1 combines with J gene TRBJ1-1; 7 bases line up with TRBD1. Germline V gene lookup returns CDR1 SQVTM and CDR2 ANQGSEA. The CDR3 totals 15 residues. The V segment lost 3 bases and the J segment 0 bases; nucleotides outside the gene matches: 7.

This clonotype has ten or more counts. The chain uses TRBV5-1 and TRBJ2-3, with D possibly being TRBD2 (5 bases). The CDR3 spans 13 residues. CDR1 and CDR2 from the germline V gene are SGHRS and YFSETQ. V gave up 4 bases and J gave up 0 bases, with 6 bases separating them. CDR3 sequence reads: CASSTGSTDTQYF. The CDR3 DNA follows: TGCGCCAGCAGCACGGGAAGCACAGATACGCAGTATTTT.

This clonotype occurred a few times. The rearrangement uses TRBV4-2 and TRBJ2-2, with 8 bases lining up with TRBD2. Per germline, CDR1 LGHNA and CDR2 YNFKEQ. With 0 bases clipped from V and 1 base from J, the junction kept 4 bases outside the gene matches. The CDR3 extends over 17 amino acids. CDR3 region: CASSQDGAGGNTGELFF. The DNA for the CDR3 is TGTGCCAGCAGCCAAGACGGTGCGGGGGGGAACACCGGGGAGCTGTTTTTT.

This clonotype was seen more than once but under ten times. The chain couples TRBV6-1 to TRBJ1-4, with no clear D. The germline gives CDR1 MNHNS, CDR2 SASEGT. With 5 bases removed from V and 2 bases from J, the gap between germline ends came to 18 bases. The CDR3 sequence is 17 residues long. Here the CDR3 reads CASSPFGKGRTNEKLFF. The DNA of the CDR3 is TGTGCCAGCAGTCCGTTTGGGAAGGGCCGGACTAATGAAAAACTGTTTTTT.

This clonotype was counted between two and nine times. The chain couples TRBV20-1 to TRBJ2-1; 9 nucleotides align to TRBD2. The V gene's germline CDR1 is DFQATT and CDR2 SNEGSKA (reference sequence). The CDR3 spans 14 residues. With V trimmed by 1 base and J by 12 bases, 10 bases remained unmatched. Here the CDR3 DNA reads TGCAGTGCTAGAGCTCTAGCGGGGCCTTCTGGGCAGTTCTTC. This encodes CSARALAGPSGQFF.

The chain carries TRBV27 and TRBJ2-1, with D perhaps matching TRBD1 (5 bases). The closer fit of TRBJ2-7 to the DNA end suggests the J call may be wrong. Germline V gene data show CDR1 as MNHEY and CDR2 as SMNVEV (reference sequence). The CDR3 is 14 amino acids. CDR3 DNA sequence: TGTGCCAGCAGTTCCCTAGGGGATTTAAATGAGCAGTACTTC. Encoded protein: CASSSLGDLNEQYF.

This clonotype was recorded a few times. The CDR3 protein is CASSQMLTGGAYEQYF. The CDR3 region has the DNA TGCGCCAGCAGCCAGATGTTGACGGGGGGTGCCTACGAGCAGTACTTC. The chain joins TRBV4-3 to TRBJ2-7; TRBD2 aligns across 7 bases. The V gene's germline CDR1 is LGHNA and CDR2 YSLEER. There are 16 residues in the CDR3. The ends lost 3 bases at V and 2 bases at J; junction bases unmatched: 10.

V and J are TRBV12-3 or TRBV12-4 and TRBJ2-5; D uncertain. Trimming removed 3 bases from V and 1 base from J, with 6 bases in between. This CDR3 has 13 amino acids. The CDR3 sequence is CASSLLFQETQYF. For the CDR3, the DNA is TGTGCCAGCAGTTTGCTTTTCCAAGAGACCCAGTACTTC.

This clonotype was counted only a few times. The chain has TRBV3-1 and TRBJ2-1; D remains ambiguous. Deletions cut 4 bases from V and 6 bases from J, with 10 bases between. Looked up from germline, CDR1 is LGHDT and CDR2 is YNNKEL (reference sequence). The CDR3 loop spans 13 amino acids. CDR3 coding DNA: TGTGCCAGCAGCCCAACCCGGATCAATGAGCAGTTCTTC. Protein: CASSPTRINEQFF.

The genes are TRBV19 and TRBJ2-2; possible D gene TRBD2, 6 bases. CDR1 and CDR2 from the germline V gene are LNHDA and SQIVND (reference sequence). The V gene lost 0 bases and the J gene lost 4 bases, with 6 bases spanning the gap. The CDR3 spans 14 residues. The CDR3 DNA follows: TGTGCCAGTAGTATAGACGGGGGCACCGGGGAGCTGTTTTTT. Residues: CASSIDGGTGELFF.

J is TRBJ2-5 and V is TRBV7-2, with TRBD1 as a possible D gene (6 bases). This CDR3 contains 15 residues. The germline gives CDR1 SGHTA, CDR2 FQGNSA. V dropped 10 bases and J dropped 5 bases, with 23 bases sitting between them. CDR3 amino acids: CATSIQGRAIETQYF. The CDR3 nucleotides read TGTGCCACGTCTATTCAGGGGAGAGCTATTGAGACCCAGTACTTC.

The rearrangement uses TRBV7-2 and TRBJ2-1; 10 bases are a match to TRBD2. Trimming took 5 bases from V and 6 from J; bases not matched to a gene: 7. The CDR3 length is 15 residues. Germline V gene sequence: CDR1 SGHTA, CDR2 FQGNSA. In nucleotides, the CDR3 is TGTGCCAGCAGCCCAGCTAGCGGGGGAATCAATGAGCAGTTCTTC. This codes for CASSPASGGINEQFF. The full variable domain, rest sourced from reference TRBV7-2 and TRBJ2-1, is GAGVSQSPSNKVTEKGKDVELRCDPISGHTALYWYRQSLGQGLEFLIYFQGNSAPDKSGLPSDRFSAERTGGSVSTLTIQRTQQEDSAVYLCASSPASGGINEQFFGPGTRLTVL.

CDR3 nucleotides: TGTGCCACCACCCGGCGAGCGGCAAGCAATCAGCCCCAGCATTTT. Amino acid sequence: CATTRRAASNQPQHF. This chain connects TRBV6-2 or TRBV6-3 to TRBJ1-5; unclear D gene. The CDR3 consists of 15 residues. V lost 10 bases and J lost 1, with 17 bases in between. Germline assignment: CDR1 MNHEY and CDR2 SVGEGT.

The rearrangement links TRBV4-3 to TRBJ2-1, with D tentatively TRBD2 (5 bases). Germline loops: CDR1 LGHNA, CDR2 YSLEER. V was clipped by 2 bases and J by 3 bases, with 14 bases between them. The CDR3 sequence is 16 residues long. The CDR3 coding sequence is TGCGCCAGCAGCCAATTCCTACGGGGTATCTACAATGAGCAGTTCTTC. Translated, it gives CASSQFLRGIYNEQFF.

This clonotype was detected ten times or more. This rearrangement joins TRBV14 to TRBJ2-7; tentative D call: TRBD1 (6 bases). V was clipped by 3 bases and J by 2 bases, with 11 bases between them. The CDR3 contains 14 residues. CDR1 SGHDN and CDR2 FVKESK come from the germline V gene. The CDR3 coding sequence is TGTGCCAGCAGCCAGAGGACAGTTACCTACGAGCAGTACTTC. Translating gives CASSQRTVTYEQYF.

Here the CDR3 DNA reads TGTGCCAGCAGCTTAGTATCTAGCGGGGGCCCTAGGGCAGATACGCAGTATTTT. It specifies CASSLVSSGGPRADTQYF. The chain carries TRBV7-6 and TRBJ2-3; 10 bases line up with TRBD2. Germline V gene sequence: CDR1 SGHVS, CDR2 FNYEAQ. This CDR3 region has 18 residues. The J segment lost 4 bases and the V segment lost 1 base, leaving 11 bases of the junction unmatched.

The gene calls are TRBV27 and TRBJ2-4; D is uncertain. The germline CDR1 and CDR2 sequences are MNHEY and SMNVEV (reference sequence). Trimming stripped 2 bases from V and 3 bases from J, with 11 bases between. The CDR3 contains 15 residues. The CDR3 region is CASSLPPGFKNIQYF. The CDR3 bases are TGTGCCAGCAGTTTACCCCCGGGCTTCAAAAACATTCAGTACTTC.

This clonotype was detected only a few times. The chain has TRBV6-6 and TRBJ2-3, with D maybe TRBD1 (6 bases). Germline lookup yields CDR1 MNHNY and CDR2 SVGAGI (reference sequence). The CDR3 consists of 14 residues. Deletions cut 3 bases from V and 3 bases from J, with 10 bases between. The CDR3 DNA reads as TGTGCCAGCAGTTATGAGGGGGAAACAGATACGCAGTATTTT. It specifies CASSYEGETDTQYF.